Below, 9 T cell receptor beta chains from the same sample are listed, as sequenced in a study of blood T cell repertoires in COVID-19. Some clones are missing from TCRdb's copy, which holds only in-frame ones; the method was immunoSEQ multiplex PCR. This table holds about 130,000 clones, roughly three quarters found once. Sequenced: peripheral blood. All receptors come from a man older than 75 with acute or convalescent COVID-19.

The CDR3 DNA reads as TGTGCCAGCAGTGTAGCCCCGGGGGCCAACGTCCTGACTTTC. This sequence encodes CASSVAPGANVLTF. The J gene is TRBJ2-6, the V gene TRBV2; D gene unclear. V was trimmed by 4 bases and J by 4 bases, leaving 8 bases between them. Looked up from germline, CDR1 is SNHLY and CDR2 is FYNNEI. The CDR3 loop spans 14 amino acids. Complete variable domain (other parts from reference TRBV2 and TRBJ2-6): EPEVTQTPSHQVTQMGQEVILRCVPISNHLYFYWYRQILGQKVEFLVSFYNNEISEKSEIFDDQFSVERPDGSNFTLKIRSTKLEDSAMYFCASSVAPGANVLTFGAGSRLTVL.

This clone was observed once. The chain combines TRBV4-1 with TRBJ1-6; 7 bases align to TRBD1. V was pared by 2 bases and J by 8 bases, with 6 bases of the junction left unmatched. The CDR3 has 15 residues. CDR1 MGHRA and CDR2 YSYEKL come from the germline V gene. CDR3 sequence: CASSQMTGFDSPLHF. In DNA, the CDR3 is TGCGCCAGCAGCCAAATGACAGGGTTTGATTCACCCCTCCACTTT.

This clone showed up just once. The chain combines TRBV28 with TRBJ1-1; D is possibly TRBD1 (6 bases). Trimming took 5 bases from V and 4 from J, leaving 17 bases between them. The CDR3 is made up of 15 amino acids. Germline CDR1 is MDHEN and CDR2 is SYDVKM. The CDR3 DNA reads as TGTGCCAGCAGTCCACTCGACAGGCTCGGCACTGAAGCTTTCTTT. Translated: CASSPLDRLGTEAFF.

This clone was counted a few times. The chain combines TRBV12-3 or TRBV12-4 with TRBJ2-7; 7 bases are a match to TRBD1. The CDR3 sequence is 13 residues long. The V gene end was trimmed by 5 bases and the J gene end by 3 bases; junction bases not matched to a gene: 4. The CDR3 spells CASSRDSFYEQYF. Here the CDR3 DNA reads TGTGCCAGCAGTCGGGACAGTTTCTACGAGCAGTACTTC.

The J gene is TRBJ2-2, the V gene TRBV7-8; D call uncertain. CDR3 size: 14 residues. The V gene's germline CDR1 is SGHVS and CDR2 FQNEAQ. V was pared by 6 bases and J by 1 base, with 9 bases between. CDR3: CASRSTVNTGELFF. The CDR3 coding sequence is TGTGCCAGCAGATCAACAGTGAACACCGGGGAGCTGTTTTTT.

J is TRBJ2-3 and V is TRBV28, with TRBD2 matching over 8 bases. CDR1 and CDR2 (germline): MDHEN, SYDVKM. V shed 7 bases, J shed 2 bases, and the junction held 11 bases outside the gene matches. The length of the CDR3 is 16 residues. This chain's CDR3 is CASKGSGGGSTDTQYF. The DNA for the CDR3 is TGTGCCAGCAAAGGGTCCGGGGGGGGTTCCACAGATACGCAGTATTTT.

The rearrangement joins TRBV5-4 to TRBJ1-2; D not certain. The CDR3 totals 13 residues. Germline CDR1 SGHNT, CDR2 YYREEE (reference sequence). Trimming stripped 3 bases from V and 2 bases from J, with 8 bases between. DNA for the CDR3: TGTGCCAGCAGCTCAGACGGGAACTATGGCTACACCTTC. Translating gives CASSSDGNYGYTF.

This chain connects TRBV7-9 to TRBJ1-4; TRBD1 matches at 7 bases. Per germline, CDR1 SEHNR and CDR2 FQNEAQ (reference sequence). Trimming took 2 bases from V and 8 from J; bases not matched to a gene: 14. The CDR3 covers 17 residues. The CDR3, as DNA: TGTGCCAGCAGCTTATCACGAATACAGGGGTTGAAGGAAAAACTGTTTTTT. It codes for CASSLSRIQGLKEKLFF.

The CDR3 protein is CASSGRVKLFF. As DNA, the CDR3 is TGTGCCAGCAGTGGCAGGGTTAAACTGTTTTTT. The gene calls are TRBV12-3 or TRBV12-4 and TRBJ1-4, with a tentative D call TRBD1 (5 bases). V shed 5 bases and J shed 11 bases, with 9 bases lying between them. The CDR3 length is 11 residues.